The 26 T cell receptor beta chains listed next were all sequenced from one sample in a study of cytomegalovirus exposure and HLA in healthy donors. Sequencing was performed with immunoSEQ multiplex PCR; in TCRdb, only in-frame clones are kept and a portion is missing. The repertoire holds around 70,000 clones, around 94% seen once, with about 1.6% in the top ten. Sequenced input: PBMCs. These TCRs come from a man aged 18 to 29 in good health and CMV-seropositive.

The sample holds a few counts of this clone. The chain is built from TRBV6-1 and TRBJ2-1; 8 nucleotides match TRBD2. The V segment lost 3 bases and the J segment 8 bases; nucleotides outside the gene matches: 12. Per the germline V gene, CDR1 is MNHNS and CDR2 is SASEGT. The CDR3 extends over 16 amino acids. The CDR3 sequence is CASSDRAGDLPDEQFF. In nucleotides, the CDR3 is TGTGCCAGCAGTGATAGAGCGGGAGACCTTCCCGATGAGCAGTTCTTC.

The chain links TRBV27 to TRBJ2-3; 11 bases align to TRBD2. CDR3 length equals 17 residues. From germline, CDR1 is MNHEY and CDR2 SMNVEV (reference sequence). J lost 2 bases, V lost 5 bases, and 9 bases had no gene match. CDR3 nucleotides: TGTGCCAGCAGTCCCCTCTCGACTAGCGGGATCACAGATACGCAGTATTTT. As protein: CASSPLSTSGITDTQYF.

The genes are TRBV19 and TRBJ1-1; no firm D call. V shed 4 bases and J shed 5 bases, with 11 bases lying between them. The CDR3 length is 13 residues. Germline V gene lookup returns CDR1 LNHDA and CDR2 SQIVND (reference sequence). CDR3 DNA: TGTGCCAGTAGTACCGGAGAAGTTACTGAAGCTTTCTTT. Amino acids: CASSTGEVTEAFF.

The V gene is TRBV9, the J gene TRBJ1-2, with 7 bases fitting TRBD1. The CDR3 runs 15 residues. J was trimmed by 5 bases and V by 4 bases; bases with no gene match: 11. CDR1 is SGDLS and CDR2 is YYNGEE in the germline V gene. The CDR3 DNA follows: TGTGCCAGCAGCCCACGGACAGGATCCTGGTATGGCTACACCTTC. It is translated as CASSPRTGSWYGYTF. The whole variable domain, filled in from reference TRBV9 and TRBJ1-2, reads DSGVTQTPKHLITATGQRVTLRCSPRSGDLSVYWYQQSLDQGLQFLIQYYNGEERAKGNILERFSAQQFPDLHSELNLSSLELGDSALYFCASSPRTGSWYGYTFGSGTRLTVV.

The DNA of the CDR3 is TGTGCCAGCACCCCCCAGGTAAGCGGTCTGGACAATGAGCAGTTCTTC. It specifies CASTPQVSGLDNEQFF. The V call is TRBV9, the J call TRBJ2-1, with a tentative D call TRBD2 (5 bases). This CDR3 is built from 16 residues. Trimming took off 6 bases at V and 5 bases at J, with 21 bases between the two ends. Per germline, CDR1 SGDLS and CDR2 YYNGEE.

The chain is built from TRBV30 and TRBJ2-1; 7 bases fit TRBD2. Looked up from germline, CDR1 is GTSNPN and CDR2 is SVGIG (reference sequence). Losses at the gene ends were 4 bases for V and 7 bases for J; bases not matched to a gene: 7. The CDR3 covers 13 residues. In DNA form, the CDR3 reads TGTGCCTGGAACGCGGGAGCTGGGAATGAGCAGTTCTTC. This gives the protein CAWNAGAGNEQFF.

The J gene is TRBJ2-2, the V gene TRBV10-2; 10 positions match TRBD2. Germline CDR1 is WSHSY and CDR2 is SAAADI. The trim removed 3 bases at V and 2 bases at J, leaving 3 bases unmatched. This CDR3 region has 16 residues. CDR3 residues: CASSDVAGGNTGELFF. Written as DNA, the CDR3 is TGCGCCAGCAGTGACGTAGCGGGAGGTAACACCGGGGAGCTGTTTTTT.

The CDR3: CAWSVQGEPSYEQYF. The DNA for the CDR3 is TGTGCCTGGAGTGTCCAGGGCGAACCCTCCTACGAGCAGTACTTC. The genes are TRBV30 and TRBJ2-7; maybe TRBD1 (5 bases). V shed 0 bases and J shed 0 bases, with 12 bases lying between them. From germline, CDR1 is GTSNPN and CDR2 SVGIG (reference sequence). There are 15 residues in the CDR3.

The rearrangement uses TRBV15 and TRBJ1-5, with 7 bases identical to TRBD1. V was clipped by 5 bases and J by 4 bases; unmatched bases: 11. The CDR3 contains 16 residues. CDR1 and CDR2 from the germline V gene are LNHNV and YYDKDF (reference sequence). Here the CDR3 DNA reads TGTGCCACCAGCCCGGACCGACAACAGGGGAATCAGCCCCAGCATTTT. Protein sequence: CATSPDRQQGNQPQHF. The whole variable domain, remainder taken from reference TRBV15 and TRBJ1-5, is DAMVIQNPRYQVTQFGKPVTLSCSQTLNHNVMYWYQQKSSQAPKLLFHYYDKDFNNEADTPDNFQSRRPNTSFCFLDIRSPGLGDTAMYLCATSPDRQQGNQPQHFGDGTRLSIL.

This chain uses TRBV9 with TRBJ2-3, with D possibly TRBD1 on 6 matching bases. With 0 bases removed from V and 10 bases from J, the gap between germline ends came to 15 bases. The CDR3 is 14 residues long. Germline CDR1 and CDR2: SGDLS and YYNGEE. CDR3 nucleotides: TGTGCCAGCAGCGTAGAAGGGGGACCGGGGCCGCAGTATTTT. Translation gives CASSVEGGPGPQYF.

The chain is built from TRBV29-1 and TRBJ2-3, with TRBD2 matching 13 bases. Germline CDR1 and CDR2: SQVTM and ANQGSEA. With 7 bases clipped from V and 5 bases from J, the junction kept 6 bases outside the gene matches. This CDR3 is 14 amino acids long. This CDR3 reads CSAMGLAGKDTQYF. CDR3 coding DNA: TGCAGCGCCATGGGACTAGCGGGAAAAGATACGCAGTATTTT.

This CDR3 is CASSHGTASSYEQYF. For the CDR3, the DNA is TGCGCCAGCAGCCACGGGACAGCGAGCTCCTACGAGCAGTACTTC. The V and J genes are TRBV4-1 and TRBJ2-7; 7 bases align to TRBD1. This CDR3 is built from 15 residues. Looked up from germline, CDR1 is MGHRA and CDR2 is YSYEKL. V lost 3 bases and J lost 0; bases outside the gene matches: 5.

This clone was picked up one time. The CDR3, as DNA: TGTGCCAGCAGCGCCAAGGACAGGCTAGCCAAAAACATTCAGTACTTC. Its protein product is CASSAKDRLAKNIQYF. The rearrangement uses TRBV2 and TRBJ2-4; the match to TRBD1 covers 7 bases. The CDR3 is 16 amino acids. V was pared by 6 bases and J by 0 bases, with 8 bases of the junction left unmatched. Per the germline V gene, CDR1 is SNHLY and CDR2 is FYNNEI.

The chain carries TRBV27 and TRBJ2-5, with D perhaps matching TRBD2 (6 bases). V was trimmed by 5 bases and J by 1 base, leaving 11 bases between them. This CDR3 contains 14 residues. Germline V CDR1 and CDR2: MNHEY, SMNVEV (reference sequence). The CDR3 sequence is CASSHGTGQETQYF. In DNA form, the CDR3 reads TGTGCCAGCAGTCACGGGACTGGCCAAGAGACCCAGTACTTC.

V gene TRBV5-1 combines with J gene TRBJ2-1; a possible D gene is TRBD2 (6 bases). Germline CDR1 reads SGHRS; CDR2 reads YFSETQ. Trimming took 5 bases from V and 10 from J, leaving 22 bases between them. There are 15 residues in the CDR3. Here the CDR3 reads CASRETEAGPREQFF. CDR3 coding DNA: TGCGCCAGCAGGGAGACTGAAGCGGGCCCCAGGGAGCAGTTCTTC.

The chain is built from TRBV7-9 and TRBJ2-5, with 9 bases that match TRBD2. V lost 3 bases, J lost 2 bases, and 4 bases stayed unmatched. Germline CDR1 is SEHNR and CDR2 is FQNEAQ (reference sequence). The CDR3 totals 15 residues. CDR3: CASSLRGRGQETQYF. Written as DNA, the CDR3 is TGTGCCAGCAGCTTGCGCGGGAGGGGACAAGAGACCCAGTACTTC. Filled out from reference TRBV7-9 and TRBJ2-5, the complete variable domain reads DTGVSQNPRHKITKRGQNVTFRCDPISEHNRLYWYRQTLGQGPEFLTYFQNEAQLEKSRLLSDRFSAERPKGSFSTLEIQRTEQGDSAMYLCASSLRGRGQETQYFGPGTRLLVL.

This chain uses TRBV6-5 with TRBJ1-2, with D perhaps TRBD1 (6 bases). Germline CDR1 and CDR2: MNHEY and SVGAGI. Trimming shortened V by 5 bases and J by 4 bases, and 17 bases separated the two germline ends. The CDR3 totals 15 residues. CDR3 nucleotide sequence: TGTGCCAGCAGTGTCCACCTAGGGGGAGTCTATGGCTACACCTTC. Amino acid sequence: CASSVHLGGVYGYTF.

V gene TRBV9 combines with J gene TRBJ2-3; TRBD2 matches 7 bases. The germline V gene has CDR1 SGDLS and CDR2 YYNGEE. This CDR3 contains 17 residues. After removal of 1 base from V and 2 bases from J, the junction contained 10 bases not matched to a gene. Written as DNA, the CDR3 is TGTGCCAGCAGCGTAAACCTAGCGGATTCGATCACAGATACGCAGTATTTT. Translating gives CASSVNLADSITDTQYF.

CDR3 in amino acids: CASSYYPREAEEQFF. CDR3 coding DNA: TGTGCCAGCAGTTACTATCCACGGGAGGCGGAAGAGCAGTTCTTC. The V gene is TRBV6-5, the J gene TRBJ2-1, with 7 bases identical to TRBD2. V was pared by 1 base and J by 10 bases, with 10 bases of the junction left unmatched. This CDR3 spans 15 amino acids. Germline-derived CDR1 and CDR2 are MNHEY and SVGAGI.

The genes are TRBV11-2 and TRBJ2-1, with TRBD1 matching 7 bases. There are 16 residues in the CDR3. CDR1 and CDR2 from the germline V gene are SGHAT and FQNNGV. Trimming removed 1 base from V and 6 bases from J; junction bases left unmatched: 9. CDR3 region: CASSLGGTADINEQFF. The CDR3 DNA sequence: TGTGCCAGCAGCTTAGGAGGGACAGCAGACATCAATGAGCAGTTCTTC.

The rearrangement joins TRBV9 to TRBJ2-3; D is possibly TRBD1 (6 bases). The V end lost 5 bases, the J end lost 4 bases, and 14 bases lay between the germline ends. The germline V gene encodes CDR1 SGDLS and CDR2 YYNGEE. The CDR3 totals 14 residues. The CDR3 nucleotides read TGTGCCAGCAGTGGGGGCGCGGGTCCAGATACGCAGTATTTT. Amino acids: CASSGGAGPDTQYF.

This rearrangement joins TRBV11-2 to TRBJ2-7, with 8 nucleotides matching TRBD2. This CDR3 has 15 residues. Unmatched junction bases numbered 11, after V lost 4 bases and J lost 6 bases. CDR1 is SGHAT and CDR2 is FQNNGV in the germline V gene. The CDR3 spells CASSSPGLVPFEQYF. The CDR3 nucleotides read TGTGCCAGCAGCTCCCCGGGACTAGTGCCTTTCGAGCAGTACTTC. Based on the CDR3 plus reference TRBV11-2 and TRBJ2-7, the full variable domain is EAGVAQSPRYKIIEKRQSVAFWCNPISGHATLYWYQQILGQGPKLLIQFQNNGVVDDSQLPKDRFSAERLKGVDSTLKIQPAKLEDSAVYLCASSSPGLVPFEQYFGPGTRLTVT.

The V and J genes are TRBV7-8 and TRBJ2-7; D remains ambiguous. Germline values: CDR1 SGHVS, CDR2 FQNEAQ. Trimming stripped 5 bases from V and 9 bases from J, with 14 bases between. This CDR3 contains 12 residues. CDR3 sequence (DNA): TGTGCCAGCAGCCCGAGTCCAATCCGGCAGTACTTC. It translates to CASSPSPIRQYF.

The chain couples TRBV9 to TRBJ2-1, with TRBD2 as a possible D gene (6 bases). The CDR3 spans 14 residues. The germline V gene encodes CDR1 SGDLS and CDR2 YYNGEE. The V gene lost 3 bases and the J gene lost 7 bases, with 14 bases spanning the gap. DNA of the CDR3: TGTGCCAGCAGCGAATCCGGGACTCCTAATGAGCAGTTCTTC. Residues: CASSESGTPNEQFF.

The chain combines TRBV4-1 with TRBJ2-7, with 11 bases matching TRBD2. CDR3 length: 15 residues. Losses at the gene ends were 3 bases for V and 0 bases for J; bases not matched to a gene: 1. The V gene's germline CDR1 is MGHRA and CDR2 YSYEKL. The CDR3 here is CASSQTSGASYEQYF. The CDR3 DNA reads as TGCGCCAGCAGCCAGACTAGCGGGGCCTCCTACGAGCAGTACTTC.

This sequence joins TRBV4-1 and TRBJ2-1; 8 nucleotides match TRBD1. The V gene's germline CDR1 is MGHRA and CDR2 YSYEKL. The CDR3 consists of 17 residues. V lost 2 bases to trimming and J lost 3 bases; unmatched junction nucleotides: 9. This CDR3 reads CASSQTPGQEYYNEQFF. CDR3 in DNA: TGCGCCAGCAGCCAAACTCCGGGACAGGAATACTACAATGAGCAGTTCTTC.